What follows is one T cell receptor (beta chain) and its context. Seattle patients were enrolled during active infection and followed longitudinally. Some clones are missing from TCRdb's copy, which holds only in-frame ones; the method was immunoSEQ multiplex PCR. The table has more than 85,000 clones, roughly 89% seen once. The data were taken from a study of blood T cell repertoires in COVID-19. Study details: Nucleic acid was either cDNA or gDNA, and it came from T cells, B-cell-depleted T cells, or PBMCs.

From germline, CDR1 is LNHDA and CDR2 SQIVND (reference sequence). The ends lost 7 bases at V and 4 bases at J; junction bases unmatched: 9. The CDR3 is 14 residues long. This TCR derives from a woman between 45 and 65 years old with COVID-19, enrolled during active disease. The rearrangement uses TRBV19 and TRBJ1-2, with 7 nucleotides matching TRBD1. Sequencing was done on a sample of peripheral blood. The CDR3 is CASTMTGNPYGYTF. DNA of the CDR3: TGTGCCAGTACTATGACAGGGAATCCCTATGGCTACACCTTC.